This TCR beta chain originates from a study of T cells in Graves' hyperthyroidism and ophthalmopathy. Across the study: It was at initial diagnosis, before any treatment, that peripheral blood was collected.

This clonotype was found many times. Trimming cost V 5 bases and J 3 bases; bases outside gene matches: 6. Germline CDR1 and CDR2: LNHDA and SQIVND (reference sequence). This CDR3 spans 16 amino acids. TCR beta CDR3 region amplification was performed from RNA transcripts. Carried out on the TCR CDR3, a first-round RT-PCR used the HTBI primer set. TCRdb used MiXCR to reprocess the multiplex PCR reads, holding one entry per CDR3 protein. Of 450,000 to 600,000 distinct CDR3 sequences in the sample, about 14% were seen once. The chain has TRBV19 and TRBJ2-5; 13 bases are a match to TRBD2. Input material: blood. This clonotype was obtained from a middle-aged woman with Graves' hyperthyroidism. This chain's CDR3 is CASSSRTSGSKETQYF. In nucleotides, the CDR3 is TGTGCCAGTAGTTCGCGGACTAGCGGGAGTAAAGAGACCCAGTACTTC.